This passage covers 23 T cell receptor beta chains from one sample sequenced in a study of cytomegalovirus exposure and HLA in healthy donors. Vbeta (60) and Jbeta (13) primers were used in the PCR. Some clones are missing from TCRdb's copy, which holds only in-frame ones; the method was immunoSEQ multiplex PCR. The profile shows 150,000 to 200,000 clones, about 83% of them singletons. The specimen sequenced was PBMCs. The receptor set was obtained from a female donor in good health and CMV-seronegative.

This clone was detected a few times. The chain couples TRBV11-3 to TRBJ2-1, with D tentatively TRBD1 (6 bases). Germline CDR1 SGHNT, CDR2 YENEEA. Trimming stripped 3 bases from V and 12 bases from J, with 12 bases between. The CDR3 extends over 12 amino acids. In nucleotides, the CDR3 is TGTGCCAGCAGCTTCACAGGGCAGGGGCAGTTCTTC. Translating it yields CASSFTGQGQFF.

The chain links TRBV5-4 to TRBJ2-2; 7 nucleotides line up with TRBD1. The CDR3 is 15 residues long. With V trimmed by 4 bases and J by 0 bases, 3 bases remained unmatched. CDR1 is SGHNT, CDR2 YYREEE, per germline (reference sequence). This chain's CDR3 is CASSHRGTNTGELFF. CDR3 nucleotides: TGTGCCAGCAGCCACAGGGGAACGAACACCGGGGAGCTGTTTTTT. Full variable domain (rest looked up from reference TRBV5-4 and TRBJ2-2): ETGVTQSPTHLIKTRGQQVTLRCSSQSGHNTVSWYQQALGQGPQFIFQYYREEENGRGNFPPRFSGLQFPNYSSELNVNALELDDSALYLCASSHRGTNTGELFFGEGSRLTVL.

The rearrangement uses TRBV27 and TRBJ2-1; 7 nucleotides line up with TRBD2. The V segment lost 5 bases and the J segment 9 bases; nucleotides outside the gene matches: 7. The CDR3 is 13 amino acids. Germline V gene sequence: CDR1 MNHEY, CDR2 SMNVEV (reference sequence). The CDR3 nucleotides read TGTGCCAGCAGTACCCGATCGGGGGGTGAGCAGTTCTTC. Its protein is CASSTRSGGEQFF.

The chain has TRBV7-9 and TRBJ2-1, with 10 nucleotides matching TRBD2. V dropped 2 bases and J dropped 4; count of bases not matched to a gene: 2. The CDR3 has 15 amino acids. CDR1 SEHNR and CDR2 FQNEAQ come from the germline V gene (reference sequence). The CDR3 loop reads CASSLSSGRYNEQFF. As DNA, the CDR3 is TGTGCCAGCAGCTTAAGTAGCGGGAGGTACAATGAGCAGTTCTTC.

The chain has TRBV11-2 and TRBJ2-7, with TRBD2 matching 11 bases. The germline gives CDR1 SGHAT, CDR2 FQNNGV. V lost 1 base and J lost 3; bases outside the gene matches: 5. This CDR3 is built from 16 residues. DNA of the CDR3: TGTGCCAGCAGCTTAGCTGGGACTAGCGGTAACTACGAGCAGTACTTC. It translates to CASSLAGTSGNYEQYF. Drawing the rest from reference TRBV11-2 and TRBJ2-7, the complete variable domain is EAGVAQSPRYKIIEKRQSVAFWCNPISGHATLYWYQQILGQGPKLLIQFQNNGVVDDSQLPKDRFSAERLKGVDSTLKIQPAKLEDSAVYLCASSLAGTSGNYEQYFGPGTRLTVT.

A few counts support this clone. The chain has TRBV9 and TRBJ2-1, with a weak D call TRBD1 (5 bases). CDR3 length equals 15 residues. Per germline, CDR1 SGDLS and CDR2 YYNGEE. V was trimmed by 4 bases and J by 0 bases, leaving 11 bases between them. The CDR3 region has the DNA TGTGCCAGCAGCCCAGACAGCGTCTCCTACAATGAGCAGTTCTTC. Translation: CASSPDSVSYNEQFF.

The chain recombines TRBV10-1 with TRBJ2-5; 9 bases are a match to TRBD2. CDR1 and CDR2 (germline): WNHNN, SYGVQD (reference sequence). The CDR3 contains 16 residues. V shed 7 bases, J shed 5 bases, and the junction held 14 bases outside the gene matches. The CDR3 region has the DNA TGCGCCAGCACACCTAGCGGGATAGGTGGGTTGGAGACCCAGTACTTC. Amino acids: CASTPSGIGGLETQYF.

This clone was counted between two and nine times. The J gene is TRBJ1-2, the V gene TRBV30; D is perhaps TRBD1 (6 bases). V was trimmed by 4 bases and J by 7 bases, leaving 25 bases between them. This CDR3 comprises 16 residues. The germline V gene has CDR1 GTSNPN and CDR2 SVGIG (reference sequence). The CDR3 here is CAWTPAWDNKWGGYTF. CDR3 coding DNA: TGTGCCTGGACGCCTGCATGGGACAACAAGTGGGGTGGCTACACCTTC.

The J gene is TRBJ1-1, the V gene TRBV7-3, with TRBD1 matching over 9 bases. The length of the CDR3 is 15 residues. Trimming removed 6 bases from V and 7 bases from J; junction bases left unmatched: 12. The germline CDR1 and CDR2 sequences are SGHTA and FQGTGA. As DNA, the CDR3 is TGTGCCAGCAGTCCCGACGGGACAGGGATGGTTGAAGCTTTCTTT. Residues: CASSPDGTGMVEAFF.

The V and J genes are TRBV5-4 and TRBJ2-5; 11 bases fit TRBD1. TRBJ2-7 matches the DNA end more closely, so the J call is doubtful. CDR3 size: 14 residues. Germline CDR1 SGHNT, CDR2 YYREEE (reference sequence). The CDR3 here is CASSLGTGGYEQYF. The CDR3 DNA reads TGTGCCAGCAGCCTAGGGACAGGGGGTTACGAGCAGTACTTC.

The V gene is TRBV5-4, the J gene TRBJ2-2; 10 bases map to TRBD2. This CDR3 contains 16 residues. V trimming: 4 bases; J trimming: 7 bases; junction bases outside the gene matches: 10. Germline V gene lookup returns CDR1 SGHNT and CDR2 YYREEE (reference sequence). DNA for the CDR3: TGTGCCAGCAGCCTCGCAGCGGGAGGGCCTGTCGGGGAGCTGTTTTTT. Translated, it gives CASSLAAGGPVGELFF.

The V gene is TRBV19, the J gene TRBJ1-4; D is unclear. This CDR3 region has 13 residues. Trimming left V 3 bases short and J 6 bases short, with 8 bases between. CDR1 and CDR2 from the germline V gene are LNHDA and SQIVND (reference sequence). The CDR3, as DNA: TGTGCCAGTAGTATCGATGCGGATGAAAAACTGTTTTTT. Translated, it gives CASSIDADEKLFF. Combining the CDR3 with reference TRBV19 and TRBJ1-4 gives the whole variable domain DGGITQSPKYLFRKEGQNVTLSCEQNLNHDAMYWYRQDPGQGLRLIYYSQIVNDFQKGDIAEGYSVSREKKESFPLTVTSAQKNPTAFYLCASSIDADEKLFFGSGTQLSVL.

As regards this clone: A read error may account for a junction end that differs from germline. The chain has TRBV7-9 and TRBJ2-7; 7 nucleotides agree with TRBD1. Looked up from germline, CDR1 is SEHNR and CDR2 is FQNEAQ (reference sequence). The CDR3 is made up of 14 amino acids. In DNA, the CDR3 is TGTTCCAGCAGCTTCACAGGGGAATCCTACGAGCAGTACTTC. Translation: CSSSFTGESYEQYF.

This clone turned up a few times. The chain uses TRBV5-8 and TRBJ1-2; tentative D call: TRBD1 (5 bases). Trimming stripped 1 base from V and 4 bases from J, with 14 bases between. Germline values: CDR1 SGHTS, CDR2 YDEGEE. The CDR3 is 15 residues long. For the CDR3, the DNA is TGTGCCAGCAGCTTGTTCCAGGGCTTCAGCTATGGCTACACCTTC. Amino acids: CASSLFQGFSYGYTF.

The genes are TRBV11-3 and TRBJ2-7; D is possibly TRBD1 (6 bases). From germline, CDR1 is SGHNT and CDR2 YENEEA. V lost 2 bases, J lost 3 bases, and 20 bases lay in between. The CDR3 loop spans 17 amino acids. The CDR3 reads CASSLKRWGEGGYEQYF. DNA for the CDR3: TGTGCCAGCAGCTTAAAACGTTGGGGTGAAGGGGGCTACGAGCAGTACTTC. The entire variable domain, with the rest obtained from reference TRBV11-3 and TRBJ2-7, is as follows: EAGVVQSPRYKIIEKKQPVAFWCNPISGHNTLYWYLQNLGQGPELLIRYENEEAVDDSQLPKDRFSAERLKGVDSTLKIQPAELGDSAVYLCASSLKRWGEGGYEQYFGPGTRLTVT.

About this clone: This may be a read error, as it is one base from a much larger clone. This chain's CDR3 is CASSYRVNTEAFF. DNA of the CDR3: TGTGCCAGCAGCTACAGGGTGAACACTGAAGCTTTCTTT. This chain links TRBV13 with TRBJ1-1; D is perhaps TRBD1 (6 bases). The germline V gene encodes CDR1 PRHDT and CDR2 FYEKMQ (reference sequence). The CDR3 has 13 residues. V was shortened by 4 bases and J by 0 bases, with 6 bases between the two germline ends.

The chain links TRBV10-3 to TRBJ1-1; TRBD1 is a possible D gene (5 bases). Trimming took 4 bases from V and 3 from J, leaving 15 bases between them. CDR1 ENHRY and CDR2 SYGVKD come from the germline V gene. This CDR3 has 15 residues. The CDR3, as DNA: TGTGCCATCAGTGCGCGGGGGGGGAGGGACACTGAAGCTTTCTTT. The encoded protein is CAISARGGRDTEAFF.

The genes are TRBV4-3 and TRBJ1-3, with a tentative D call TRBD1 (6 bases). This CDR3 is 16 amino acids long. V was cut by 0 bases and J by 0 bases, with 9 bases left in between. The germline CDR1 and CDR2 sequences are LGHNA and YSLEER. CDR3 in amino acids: CASSQDDRSSGNTIYF. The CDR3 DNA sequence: TGCGCCAGCAGCCAAGATGACAGGTCCTCTGGAAACACCATATATTTT.

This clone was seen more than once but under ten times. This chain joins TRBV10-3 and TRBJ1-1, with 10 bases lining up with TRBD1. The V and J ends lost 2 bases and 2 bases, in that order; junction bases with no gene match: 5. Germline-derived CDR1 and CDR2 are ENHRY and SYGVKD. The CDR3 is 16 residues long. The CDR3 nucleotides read TGTGCCATCAGTGAGCCAGGGACAGGGGATAACACTGAAGCTTTCTTT. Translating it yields CAISEPGTGDNTEAFF.

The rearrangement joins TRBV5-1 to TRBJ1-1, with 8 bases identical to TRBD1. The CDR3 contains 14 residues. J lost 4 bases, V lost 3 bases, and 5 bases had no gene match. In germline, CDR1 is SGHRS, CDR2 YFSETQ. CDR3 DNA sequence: TGCGCCAGCAGCTCCCCCGGACAGGGCACTGAAGCTTTCTTT. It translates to CASSSPGQGTEAFF.

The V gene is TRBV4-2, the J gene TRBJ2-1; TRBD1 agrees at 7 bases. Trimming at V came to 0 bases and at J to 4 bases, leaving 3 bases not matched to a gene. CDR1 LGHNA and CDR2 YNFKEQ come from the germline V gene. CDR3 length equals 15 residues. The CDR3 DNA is TGTGCCAGCAGCCAAGAAATGGGACAGTACAATGAGCAGTTCTTC. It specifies CASSQEMGQYNEQFF.

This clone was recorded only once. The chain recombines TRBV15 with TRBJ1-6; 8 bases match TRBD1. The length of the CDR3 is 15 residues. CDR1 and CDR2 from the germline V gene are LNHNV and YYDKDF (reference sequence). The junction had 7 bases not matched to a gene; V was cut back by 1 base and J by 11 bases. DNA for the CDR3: TGTGCCACCAGCAGAGTATGGGACAGGTCTCCACCCCTCCACTTT. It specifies CATSRVWDRSPPLHF.

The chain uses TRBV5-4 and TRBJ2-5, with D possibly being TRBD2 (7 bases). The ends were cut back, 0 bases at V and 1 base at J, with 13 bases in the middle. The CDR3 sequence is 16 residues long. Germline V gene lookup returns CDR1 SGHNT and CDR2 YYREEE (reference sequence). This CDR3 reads CASSLGGGGIQETQYF. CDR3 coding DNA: TGTGCCAGCAGCTTGGGGGGAGGGGGTATCCAAGAGACCCAGTACTTC.